The rows below give T cell receptor beta chains drawn from one sample of a study of regulatory T cells in long-lasting Graves disease. One entry per CDR3 protein, called by TCRdb with MiXCR from the multiplex PCR reads. The table has a few hundred thousand distinct CDR3 sequences, around 19% seen once. A further study also used this sample, focusing on T cells in Graves' hyperthyroidism and ophthalmopathy.

The material sequenced was peripheral blood mononuclear cells (PBMCs), taken at new diagnosis, from a patient treated with antithyroid drugs. Every receptor here comes from a woman aged 25 to 45 with Graves disease. Both conserved end residues are part of each CDR3. Expanded clones get a size class; other rows say once, few or many, or leave the size out.

v_gene: TRBV5-1; j_gene: TRBJ2-1; abundance: .; CDR3aa: CASSGTTGALFYEQFF
v_gene: TRBV9; j_gene: TRBJ2-5; abundance: many; CDR3aa: CASSVGDRGIQETQYF
v_gene: TRBV19; j_gene: TRBJ1-5; abundance: many; CDR3aa: CASSIGQGSSPSNQPQHF
v_gene: TRBV20-1; j_gene: TRBJ2-2; abundance: many; CDR3aa: CRLGQKNTGELFF
v_gene: TRBV6-1; j_gene: TRBJ2-1; abundance: many; CDR3aa: CASSNHGTSGYNEQFF
v_gene: TRBV20-1; j_gene: TRBJ2-3; abundance: .; CDR3aa: CSARGNSGADPTDTQYF
v_gene: TRBV11-2; j_gene: TRBJ1-1; abundance: many; CDR3aa: CASSPGYRQNTEAFF
v_gene: TRBV10-3; j_gene: TRBJ2-7; abundance: many; CDR3aa: CAISGREGQTTAQMEYEQYF
v_gene: TRBV28; j_gene: TRBJ2-5; abundance: once; CDR3aa: CASIEGGGETRYF
v_gene: TRBV6-1; j_gene: TRBJ2-2; abundance: once; CDR3aa: CASSPDSHGELFF
v_gene: TRBV28; j_gene: TRBJ2-6; abundance: many; CDR3aa: CASSMTGPGANVLTF
v_gene: TRBV6-4; j_gene: TRBJ2-1; abundance: many; CDR3aa: CASSDSNQGGLPRVF
v_gene: TRBV7-9; j_gene: TRBJ2-5; abundance: many; CDR3aa: CASSLERTASSTQYF
v_gene: TRBV6-1; j_gene: TRBJ2-1; abundance: many; CDR3aa: CASSEVPWVEQFF
v_gene: TRBV10-3; j_gene: TRBJ2-3; abundance: .; CDR3aa: CAISGDRVPSYTQYF
v_gene: TRBV28; j_gene: TRBJ2-3; abundance: many; CDR3aa: CATILLRGFKNTQYF
v_gene: TRBV19; j_gene: TRBJ2-1; abundance: many; CDR3aa: CASKEGGQGSYNEQFF
v_gene: TRBV5-1; j_gene: TRBJ2-7; abundance: many; CDR3aa: CASSQTGQAYEQYF
v_gene: TRBV28; j_gene: TRBJ2-6; abundance: many; CDR3aa: CASSPQGPSGANVLTF
v_gene: TRBV3-1; j_gene: TRBJ2-1; abundance: .; CDR3aa: CASSQDGGYNEQFF
v_gene: TRBV2; j_gene: TRBJ1-6; abundance: few; CDR3aa: CASSPMGQGLKNSPLHF
v_gene: TRBV12-3/TRBV12-4; j_gene: TRBJ2-5; abundance: many; CDR3aa: CASSLWEETQYF
v_gene: TRBV28; j_gene: TRBJ2-3; abundance: many; CDR3aa: CASSSRILAGGPSGTQYF
v_gene: TRBV7-9; j_gene: TRBJ2-7; abundance: many; CDR3aa: CASSLGQGPSDEQYF
v_gene: TRBV5-1; j_gene: TRBJ1-6; abundance: many; CDR3aa: CASSLGKGVADSPLHF
v_gene: TRBV24-1; j_gene: TRBJ2-2; abundance: .; CDR3aa: CATSGDRANTGELFF
v_gene: TRBV11-2; j_gene: TRBJ2-2; abundance: .; CDR3aa: CASSPTLAEALNTGELFF
v_gene: TRBV7-6; j_gene: TRBJ2-5; abundance: many; CDR3aa: CASSLAISSTGTETQYF
v_gene: TRBV6-2/TRBV6-3; j_gene: TRBJ2-4; abundance: many; CDR3aa: CASSYSNLGTAKNIQYF
v_gene: TRBV7-9; j_gene: TRBJ2-1; abundance: many; CDR3aa: CASSPPGQGYNEQFF
v_gene: TRBV7-3; j_gene: TRBJ1-4; abundance: many; CDR3aa: CASSPTAAWGEKLFF
v_gene: TRBV20-1; j_gene: TRBJ2-1; abundance: many; CDR3aa: CSAGGLAGGGEQFF
v_gene: TRBV20-1; j_gene: TRBJ2-7; abundance: many; CDR3aa: CSARDLAGRYEQYF
v_gene: TRBV24-1; j_gene: TRBJ2-1; abundance: many; CDR3aa: CATSDRNEQFF
v_gene: TRBV20-1; j_gene: TRBJ2-7; abundance: many; CDR3aa: CSARDWTGSEQYF
v_gene: TRBV28; j_gene: TRBJ2-7; abundance: .; CDR3aa: CASSLSGTSYEQYF
v_gene: TRBV9; j_gene: TRBJ1-1; abundance: many; CDR3aa: CASSDRDRDEAFF
v_gene: TRBV5-6; j_gene: TRBJ1-6; abundance: many; CDR3aa: CASSLEGARYNSPLHF
v_gene: TRBV14; j_gene: TRBJ1-1; abundance: many; CDR3aa: CASSQTVNTEAFF
v_gene: TRBV12-3/TRBV12-4; j_gene: TRBJ1-2; abundance: many; CDR3aa: CASSSRTGGYNGYTF
v_gene: TRBV10-3; j_gene: TRBJ2-5; abundance: many; CDR3aa: CAISESETQYF
v_gene: TRBV20-1; j_gene: TRBJ2-7; abundance: few; CDR3aa: CSATVVGPWGYEQYF
v_gene: TRBV20-1; j_gene: TRBJ1-5; abundance: .; CDR3aa: CSARGGPNQPQHF
v_gene: TRBV6-2/TRBV6-3; j_gene: TRBJ1-5; abundance: many; CDR3aa: CASSPDRGRRNQPQHF
v_gene: TRBV7-9; j_gene: TRBJ1-1; abundance: many; CDR3aa: CASSLARVNTEAFF
v_gene: TRBV19; j_gene: TRBJ1-1; abundance: many; CDR3aa: CASIAGTGSAMNTEAFF